A single T cell receptor (beta chain) is shown here with its context. The data were taken from a study of post-analysis software for immune sequencing data. Included in the TCR beta cDNA libraries were unique molecular identifiers. From the PCR reads, TCRdb called clonotypes with MiXCR, one entry per CDR3 protein. The sample carries 150,000 to 200,000 distinct CDR3 sequences, roughly 34% recorded once. V lost 8 bases and J lost 3, with 16 bases in between. Per the germline V gene, CDR1 is ENHRY and CDR2 is SYGVKD. This CDR3 is 14 amino acids long. V usage is TRBV10-3 and J usage is TRBJ2-5; D might be TRBD2 (7 bases). Here the sequenced sample was blood, taken after autologous hematopoietic stem cell transplantation. This clonotype was obtained from a girl aged 10 to 17 with multiple sclerosis. CDR3 in amino acids: CAIGGQGREETQYF. DNA of the CDR3: TGTGCCATCGGCGGGCAGGGGAGGGAAGAGACCCAGTACTTC.